This is a list of T cell receptor beta chains from one sample in a study of blood T cell repertoires in COVID-19. The method was immunoSEQ multiplex PCR; TCRdb's version includes in-frame clones alone and lacks a portion of them. Of tens of thousands of clones listed, roughly 90% were seen once; the top ten hold about 5%. The sequenced sample was peripheral blood. These receptors all come from a man in his forties or fifties with acute or convalescent COVID-19. The conserved cysteine and the conserved F or W are not part of the CDR3 here. Fields, in order: CDR3 protein, J gene, V gene.

ASSLQEPGNTIY	TRBJ1-3	TRBV5-1
ASSLEGGRNQPQH	TRBJ1-5	TRBV5-1
ASSTTSGHSTDTQY	TRBJ2-3	TRBV7-9
ASSTLQKLYGYT	TRBJ1-2	TRBV19
ASSSDSTGELF	TRBJ2-2	TRBV5-1
ASFIAGIYNEQF	TRBJ2-1	TRBV6-5
ASSLAWGRETQY	TRBJ2-5	TRBV7-9
ASSHTTANYGYT	TRBJ1-2	TRBV7-2
ASSAQQGGYT	TRBJ1-2	TRBV27
ASSVISGRAPEQF	TRBJ2-1	TRBV2
ASSLFGSRDHGYT	TRBJ1-2	TRBV7-9
ASSQESSATGELF	TRBJ2-2	TRBV4-2
SVAVSGGAYEQY	TRBJ2-7	TRBV29-1
ASSLAGDNYGYT	TRBJ1-2	TRBV5-6